One sample yielded the 19 T cell receptor beta chains listed below, sequenced in a study of post-analysis software for immune sequencing data. Study-wide results and limits: A handful of TRBV segments appeared more often in patients than in controls, and TRBV5-6, TRBV5-1 and TRBV20-1 were among these.

The TCR beta cDNA libraries contained unique molecular identifiers. TCRdb used MiXCR to reprocess the PCR reads, holding one entry per CDR3 protein. The sample yields 750,000 to 950,000 distinct CDR3 sequences, about 53% seen once. Their antigens are not known. Specimen: blood. These receptors were taken from a girl aged 10 to 17 with multiple sclerosis.

This rearrangement joins TRBV11-3 to TRBJ1-1, with D perhaps matching TRBD1 (6 bases). From germline, CDR1 is SGHNT and CDR2 YENEEA. CDR3 length equals 14 residues. Deletions cut 5 bases from V and 4 bases from J, with 14 bases between. The chain's CDR3 is CASSREQGSTEAFF. The DNA of the CDR3 is TGTGCCAGCAGCCGCGAGCAGGGGTCCACTGAAGCTTTCTTT.

This chain uses TRBV25-1 with TRBJ1-1, with TRBD1 identical over 7 bases. CDR3 length: 14 residues. V dropped 3 bases and J dropped 6; count of bases not matched to a gene: 7. Germline CDR1 is MGHDK and CDR2 is SYGVNS. Here the CDR3 reads CASSDPGGGSEAFF. The DNA for the CDR3 is TGTGCCAGCAGTGACCCCGGAGGGGGCTCTGAAGCTTTCTTT.

This clonotype turned up a few times. This rearrangement joins TRBV20-1 to TRBJ1-2; no reliable D call. V was trimmed by 0 bases and J by 4 bases, leaving 12 bases between them. The germline V gene encodes CDR1 DFQATT and CDR2 SNEGSKA (reference sequence). The CDR3 is 14 residues long. CDR3 amino acids: CSARDSELVYGYTF. The CDR3 DNA reads as TGCAGTGCTAGAGATTCGGAGCTGGTCTATGGCTACACCTTC.

V and J are TRBV29-1 and TRBJ1-2; TRBD1 agrees at 11 bases. J lost 7 bases, V lost 7 bases, and 5 bases had no gene match. The CDR3 loop spans 12 amino acids. The germline V gene has CDR1 SQVTM and CDR2 ANQGSEA. CDR3 residues: CSAQDRGPGYTF. In DNA, the CDR3 is TGCAGCGCCCAGGACAGGGGGCCTGGCTACACCTTC.

This clonotype was observed a handful of times. The V and J genes are TRBV20-1 and TRBJ2-7; 8 nucleotides line up with TRBD2. The germline CDR1 and CDR2 sequences are DFQATT and SNEGSKA (reference sequence). The length of the CDR3 is 14 residues. V shed 6 bases, J shed 5 bases, and the junction held 12 bases outside the gene matches. CDR3 protein: CSASGLASRDEQYF. CDR3 sequence (DNA): TGCAGTGCCAGCGGACTAGCCAGTCGGGACGAGCAGTACTTC.

The V and J genes are TRBV5-1 and TRBJ2-1; TRBD2 matches 8 bases. This CDR3 contains 14 residues. V shed 4 bases and J 8 bases; nucleotides not matched to a gene: 8. The germline V gene has CDR1 SGHRS and CDR2 YFSETQ. In DNA, the CDR3 is TGCGCCAGCAGCGTCGATGGGACTAGATATGAGCAGTTCTTC. Protein product: CASSVDGTRYEQFF.

In its sample, this clonotype was seen many times. CDR3 in DNA: TGCAGCGTCGACCATGGGAAGGGGAACTATGGCTACACCTTC. Its translation is CSVDHGKGNYGYTF. The rearrangement uses TRBV29-1 and TRBJ1-2; weak D call: TRBD1 (5 bases). V shed 6 bases and J shed 2 bases, with 16 bases lying between them. This CDR3 region has 14 residues. Germline loops: CDR1 SQVTM, CDR2 ANQGSEA.

The chain uses TRBV6-1 and TRBJ1-3, with unresolved D. The V gene's germline CDR1 is MNHNS and CDR2 SASEGT. V gave up 1 base and J gave up 0 bases, with 4 bases separating them. This CDR3 contains 14 residues. The CDR3 bases are TGTGCCAGCAGTGAAGTACTCTCTGGAAACACCATATATTTT. It is translated as CASSEVLSGNTIYF.

This clonotype has only one observation. The CDR3 reads CASSQARGGLENIQYF. The CDR3, as DNA: TGTGCCAGCAGCCAAGCAAGGGGGGGCCTCGAAAACATTCAGTACTTC. The rearrangement uses TRBV3-1 and TRBJ2-4, with D perhaps matching TRBD2 (7 bases). CDR1 and CDR2 (germline): LGHDT, YNNKEL (reference sequence). With 1 base removed from V and 5 bases from J, the gap between germline ends came to 15 bases. The CDR3 sequence is 16 residues long.

This rearrangement joins TRBV7-9 to TRBJ2-7; tentative D call: TRBD2 (5 bases). CDR1 SEHNR and CDR2 FQNEAQ come from the germline V gene (reference sequence). The V and J ends lost 2 bases and 2 bases respectively, with 13 bases between them. This CDR3 region has 15 residues. The CDR3 sequence: CASSLRLAKTYEQYF. DNA of the CDR3: TGTGCCAGCAGCTTAAGGTTAGCGAAGACCTACGAGCAGTACTTC.

This rearrangement joins TRBV10-2 to TRBJ2-4; D ambiguous. The J call is uncertain, as TRBJ2-7 better fits the DNA end. CDR3 length: 13 residues. CDR1 and CDR2 (germline): WSHSY, SAAADI. The CDR3 DNA is TGCGCCAGCAGTAAAACAGTGACCTACGAGCAGTACTTC. Protein product: CASSKTVTYEQYF.

The CDR3 protein is CSASQGAGNQPQHF. CDR3 DNA: TGCAGTGCTAGTCAGGGGGCCGGCAATCAGCCCCAGCATTTT. V and J are TRBV20-1 and TRBJ1-5; 8 positions agree with TRBD1. Unmatched junction bases numbered 3, after V lost 3 bases and J lost 2 bases. CDR3 length: 14 residues. CDR1 is DFQATT and CDR2 is SNEGSKA in the germline V gene (reference sequence).

The rearrangement uses TRBV18 and TRBJ2-1; 9 bases fit TRBD2. The junction had 13 bases not matched to a gene; V was cut back by 4 bases and J by 0 bases. This CDR3 has 19 residues. The germline CDR1 and CDR2 sequences are KGHSH and LQKENI. For the CDR3, the DNA is TGTGCCAGCTCACTGGGGGTTAGCGGGAGCCCTTCCTCCTACAATGAGCAGTTCTTC. It codes for CASSLGVSGSPSSYNEQFF.

This chain joins TRBV12-3 or TRBV12-4 and TRBJ2-7; TRBD1 matches 9 bases. J gave up 1 base and V 6 bases, and 10 bases lay outside the gene matches. This CDR3 comprises 16 residues. Here the CDR3 reads CASSPAVGQGSYEQYF. For the CDR3, the DNA is TGTGCCAGCAGCCCGGCCGTGGGACAGGGATCCTACGAGCAGTACTTC.

This clonotype was observed a single time. The chain has TRBV12-3 or TRBV12-4 and TRBJ2-1; 7 bases agree with TRBD1. CDR3 length: 14 residues. V was pared by 8 bases and J by 4 bases, with 8 bases of the junction left unmatched. The CDR3 DNA follows: TGTGCCAGCCTCAGGGGGAGTCCTTACAATGAGCAGTTCTTC. Its translation is CASLRGSPYNEQFF.

This clonotype appeared a single time. The chain employs TRBV7-2 and TRBJ2-1, with D perhaps TRBD2 (5 bases). Germline V gives CDR1 SGHTA, CDR2 FQGNSA. The CDR3 sequence is 18 residues long. Deletions cut 3 bases from V and 5 bases from J, with 23 bases between. Written as DNA, the CDR3 is TGTGCCAGCAGCTTGGCGAGGGTGGCCCCCCTAACCCACAATGAGCAGTTCTTC. It yields the protein CASSLARVAPLTHNEQFF.

The genes are TRBV25-1 and TRBJ2-4; 9 nucleotides align to TRBD1. The CDR3 runs to 15 residues. V shed 3 bases, J shed 8 bases, and the junction held 8 bases outside the gene matches. Germline V CDR1 and CDR2: MGHDK, SYGVNS. The CDR3: CASSDRDRVRDIQYF. The CDR3 nucleotides are TGTGCCAGCAGTGACCGGGACAGGGTGAGGGACATTCAGTACTTC.

This sequence joins TRBV7-3 and TRBJ2-1; tentative D call: TRBD2 (5 bases). Trimming removed 5 bases at V and 5 bases at J, with 19 bases between. Germline-derived CDR1 and CDR2 are SGHTA and FQGTGA. The CDR3 covers 16 residues. Written as DNA, the CDR3 is TGTGCCAGCAGCCGTCCCGGGGAGCCCGGGAACAATGAGCAGTTCTTC. This codes for CASSRPGEPGNNEQFF.

The chain recombines TRBV6-1 with TRBJ2-5; TRBD1 or TRBD2 may be the D gene (5 bases each). The germline gives CDR1 MNHNS, CDR2 SASEGT. The CDR3 is 15 amino acids. V was cut by 7 bases and J by 0 bases, with 15 bases left in between. In nucleotides, the CDR3 is TGTGCCAGCAACGAGGGACGAACCAACCAAGAGACCCAGTACTTC. This encodes CASNEGRTNQETQYF.